This TCR beta chain is drawn from a study of cytomegalovirus exposure and HLA in healthy donors. Overall study: A data release that came early held some 84 million unique TCRs from HLA-typed donors. Study-wide results and limits: It was confirmed in vitro that a few of the CMV-associated chains were specific for CMV antigens.

The PCR used 60 Vbeta and 13 Jbeta primers. Repertoires were generated with immunoSEQ multiplex PCR, while TCRdb's copy carries only in-frame clones and drops some. Of approximately 130,000 clones in the sample, approximately 64% were seen once. The CDR3 loop spans 15 amino acids. Germline CDR1 reads SGHRS; CDR2 reads YFSETQ. V lost 4 bases to trimming and J lost 2 bases; unmatched junction nucleotides: 6. For this clone: Its antigen is not identified.

The receptor was derived from a woman between 40 and 55 years old in good health and CMV-seronegative. Source material: PBMCs. This chain connects TRBV5-1 to TRBJ2-5, with 9 bases matching TRBD1. Here the CDR3 DNA reads TGCGCCAGCAGCCCCGGACAGGGGTTACAAGAGACCCAGTACTTC. It translates to CASSPGQGLQETQYF.